This is a list of T cell receptor beta chains from one sample in a study of cytomegalovirus exposure and HLA in healthy donors. Sequenced by immunoSEQ multiplex PCR; TCRdb stores in-frame clones only, minus some. The sample holds around 200,000 clones, around 80% seen once. Sequenced input: PBMCs. The receptors shown here come from a woman aged 60 to 75 in good health and CMV-seropositive. CDR3s include the opening cysteine and the closing phenylalanine or tryptophan. A D gene is named only where the DNA matches it firmly. The size entry is marked missing in some rows and otherwise reads once, few, many or a size class.

abundance: -; j_gene: TRBJ2-1; d_gene: TRBD1; v_gene: TRBV5-1; CDR3aa: CASSLVRGRDNEQFF; CDR3nt: TGCGCCAGCAGCTTGGTCAGGGGGCGCGATAATGAGCAGTTCTTC
abundance: -; j_gene: TRBJ1-3; d_gene: -; v_gene: TRBV9; CDR3aa: CASSVGGTSRSGNTIYF; CDR3nt: TGTGCCAGCAGCGTAGGGGGGACATCCCGCTCTGGAAACACCATATATTTT
abundance: -; j_gene: TRBJ1-1; d_gene: -; v_gene: TRBV5-4; CDR3aa: CASSFPSAGPNTEAFF; CDR3nt: TGTGCCAGCAGCTTCCCCTCAGCAGGGCCTAACACTGAAGCTTTCTTT
abundance: -; j_gene: TRBJ2-7; d_gene: -; v_gene: TRBV6-6; CDR3aa: CASCKDLGREQYF; CDR3nt: TGTGCCAGCTGCAAGGACCTTGGGAGGGAGCAGTACTTC
abundance: -; j_gene: TRBJ1-4; d_gene: TRBD1; v_gene: TRBV4-2; CDR3aa: CASSLRDRGNGNEKLFF; CDR3nt: TGTGCCAGCAGCCTCCGGGACAGGGGAAACGGGAATGAAAAACTGTTTTTT
abundance: once; j_gene: TRBJ1-1; d_gene: -; v_gene: TRBV5-1; CDR3aa: CASTPGGPNTEAFF; CDR3nt: TGCGCCAGCACCCCAGGTGGCCCGAACACTGAAGCTTTCTTT
abundance: -; j_gene: TRBJ1-2; d_gene: TRBD1; v_gene: TRBV5-1; CDR3aa: CASSLGQGRDTF; CDR3nt: TGCGCCAGCAGCCTAGGACAGGGACGGGACACCTTC
abundance: -; j_gene: TRBJ1-4; d_gene: -; v_gene: TRBV5-1; CDR3aa: CASSQAGATNEKLFF; CDR3nt: TGCGCCAGCAGCCAGGCTGGTGCAACTAATGAAAAACTGTTTTTT
abundance: -; j_gene: TRBJ2-3; d_gene: TRBD1; v_gene: TRBV19; CDR3aa: CASSIGQGATDTQYF; CDR3nt: TGTGCCAGTAGTATAGGTCAGGGGGCAACAGATACGCAGTATTTT
abundance: -; j_gene: TRBJ1-4; d_gene: TRBD1; v_gene: TRBV6-5; CDR3aa: CASSADRATNEKLFF; CDR3nt: TGTGCCAGCAGTGCGGACAGGGCAACTAATGAAAAACTGTTTTTT
abundance: -; j_gene: TRBJ2-6; d_gene: TRBD2; v_gene: TRBV18; CDR3aa: CASSPPGLAGGSSGANVLTF; CDR3nt: TGTGCCAGCTCACCACCGGGACTAGCGGGGGGCAGCTCTGGGGCCAACGTCCTGACTTTC
abundance: -; j_gene: TRBJ1-1; d_gene: -; v_gene: TRBV6-1; CDR3aa: CASSVTGLGTEAFF; CDR3nt: TGTGCCAGCAGTGTCACAGGGCTTGGCACTGAAGCTTTCTTT